A single sample is the source of the 25 T cell receptor beta chains below, sequenced in a study of control samples from healthy donors and cancer patients. Sequencing was performed with immunoSEQ multiplex PCR; in TCRdb, only in-frame clones are kept and a portion is missing. The sample contains roughly 180,000 clones, approximately 94% of which appear only once. The sequencing sample was made of blood. The receptors originated from a woman in her late teens or twenties in good health.

This clone was picked up a small number of times. The genes are TRBV28 and TRBJ2-5; tentative D call: TRBD1 (6 bases). The germline V and J ends were trimmed by 5 bases and 3 bases, with 19 bases remaining between them. Germline V lookup: CDR1 MDHEN, CDR2 SYDVKM. This CDR3 comprises 16 residues. DNA of the CDR3: TGTGCCAGCAGTCCGAGACAGGCAGGGGTTGAAGAGACCCAGTACTTC. Residues: CASSPRQAGVEETQYF.

The gene calls are TRBV7-2 and TRBJ2-3; perhaps TRBD2 as D (6 bases). Trimming removed 1 base from V and 0 bases from J, with 8 bases in between. The CDR3 extends over 15 amino acids. Germline assignment: CDR1 SGHTA and CDR2 FQGNSA. CDR3 amino acids: CASSLGGTSTDTQYF. Written as DNA, the CDR3 is TGTGCCAGCAGCTTAGGGGGGACTAGCACAGATACGCAGTATTTT.

The chain joins TRBV6-4 to TRBJ2-3; 11 bases match TRBD2. There are 16 residues in the CDR3. The V segment lost 0 bases and the J segment 2 bases; nucleotides outside the gene matches: 1. Germline lookup yields CDR1 MRHNA and CDR2 SNTAGT. CDR3 sequence reads: CASSDSSGGATDTQYF. The CDR3 coding sequence is TGTGCCAGCAGTGACTCTAGCGGGGGGGCCACAGATACGCAGTATTTT.

This rearrangement joins TRBV12-5 to TRBJ1-2, with unresolved D. CDR1 LGHNT and CDR2 FRNRAP come from the germline V gene. Trimming took 3 bases from V and 4 from J, leaving 9 bases between them. This CDR3 has 13 residues. CDR3 region: CASGLGRLYGYTF. DNA for the CDR3: TGTGCTAGTGGTTTAGGACGGCTCTATGGCTACACCTTC.

The V call is TRBV4-1, the J call TRBJ1-1, with D unclear. This CDR3 is 15 amino acids long. Trimming cost V 4 bases and J 1 base, with 13 bases left between them. CDR1 is MGHRA, CDR2 YSYEKL, per germline. CDR3: CASSPTGPTNTEAFF. DNA for the CDR3: TGCGCCAGCAGCCCGACCGGGCCTACGAACACTGAAGCTTTCTTT.

The CDR3 loop is CASSLAGGPPYNEQFF. The CDR3 coding sequence is TGCGCCAGCAGCTTGGCGGGGGGGCCTCCCTACAATGAGCAGTTCTTC. The V call is TRBV5-1, the J call TRBJ2-1, with 8 bases that match TRBD2. CDR1 is SGHRS and CDR2 is YFSETQ in the germline V gene. This CDR3 has 16 residues. V shed 0 bases and J 2 bases; nucleotides not matched to a gene: 4.

The rearrangement joins TRBV11-3 to TRBJ1-1; no firm D call. Per the germline V gene, CDR1 is SGHNT and CDR2 is YENEEA. This CDR3 spans 15 amino acids. The V and J ends lost 5 bases and 0 bases respectively, with 13 bases between them. This chain's CDR3 is CASSPTRTVNTEAFF. The CDR3 DNA reads as TGTGCCAGCAGCCCCACCCGGACGGTGAACACTGAAGCTTTCTTT.

The chain carries TRBV29-1 and TRBJ1-4; no firm D call. Germline values: CDR1 SQVTM, CDR2 ANQGSEA. Trimming cost V 7 bases and J 6 bases, with 15 bases left between them. The CDR3 runs to 13 residues. CDR3 bases: TGCAGCGCCCTATTAGGTGGTGATGAAAAACTGTTTTTT. Amino acid sequence: CSALLGGDEKLFF.

The chain couples TRBV7-9 to TRBJ2-3, with 12 bases matching TRBD2. With V trimmed by 3 bases and J by 4 bases, 5 bases remained unmatched. Germline CDR1 and CDR2: SEHNR and FQNEAQ (reference sequence). The CDR3 sequence is 16 residues long. The DNA for the CDR3 is TGTGCCAGCAGCTTCAGACTAGCGGGAGTCCCAGATACGCAGTATTTT. Protein: CASSFRLAGVPDTQYF.

The chain recombines TRBV6-5 with TRBJ1-5; TRBD1 matches 8 bases. The V segment lost 8 bases and the J segment 2 bases; nucleotides outside the gene matches: 8. Germline lookup yields CDR1 MNHEY and CDR2 SVGAGI. This CDR3 is built from 15 residues. The CDR3 reads CASAPDRVGNQPQHF. CDR3 nucleotide sequence: TGTGCCAGCGCCCCGGACAGGGTAGGCAATCAGCCCCAGCATTTT.

V usage is TRBV12-5 and J usage is TRBJ1-2, with TRBD1 matching over 7 bases. The CDR3 spans 17 residues. J was trimmed by 4 bases and V by 1 base; bases with no gene match: 12. Germline assignment: CDR1 LGHNT and CDR2 FRNRAP. The CDR3 DNA reads as TGTGCTAGTGGTTTGGACCGGACCGGGACAGTTCGCTATGGCTACACCTTC. The encoded protein is CASGLDRTGTVRYGYTF.

This clone is a singleton in its sample. The chain uses TRBV4-1 and TRBJ2-1; D is unclear. Germline CDR1 and CDR2: MGHRA and YSYEKL. V shed 2 bases and J shed 2 bases, with 10 bases lying between them. This CDR3 is 15 amino acids long. The CDR3 loop reads CASSQIQIPYNEQFF. The CDR3 bases are TGCGCCAGCAGCCAAATACAGATCCCCTACAATGAGCAGTTCTTC.

This sequence joins TRBV5-7 and TRBJ1-2; no firm D call. TRBV5-7 is an ORF, and what it does is uncertain. The CDR3 covers 17 residues. V was clipped by 1 base and J by 0 bases, with 16 bases between them. For the CDR3, the DNA is TGTGCCAGCAGCTTGACAGTATTTAATAGAGCTAACTATGGCTACACCTTC. It codes for CASSLTVFNRANYGYTF.

The chain couples TRBV29-1 to TRBJ2-4, with D maybe TRBD2 (5 bases). Germline assignment: CDR1 SQVTM and CDR2 ANQGSEA. The CDR3 is 13 amino acids. V dropped 7 bases and J dropped 7 bases, with 17 bases sitting between them. The CDR3 coding sequence is TGCAGCGCCTCGACCCCGGGATGGAACATTCAGTACTTC. It specifies CSASTPGWNIQYF.

The chain joins TRBV19 to TRBJ1-1, with a weak D call TRBD1 (6 bases). The CDR3 consists of 15 residues. CDR1 and CDR2 (germline): LNHDA, SQIVND (reference sequence). V lost 0 bases and J 6 bases, leaving 14 bases between the germline ends. The CDR3 coding sequence is TGTGCCAGTAGTATAGAGGTAGGGGGACGGCCTGAAGCTTTCTTT. Protein product: CASSIEVGGRPEAFF. The full variable domain, in which reference TRBV19 and TRBJ1-1 provide the parts outside the CDR3, is DGGITQSPKYLFRKEGQNVTLSCEQNLNHDAMYWYRQDPGQGLRLIYYSQIVNDFQKGDIAEGYSVSREKKESFPLTVTSAQKNPTAFYLCASSIEVGGRPEAFFGQGTRLTVV.

The chain employs TRBV18 and TRBJ2-1; tentatively, D is TRBD1 or TRBD2 (5 bases each). CDR3 length equals 14 residues. The V and J ends lost 4 bases and 5 bases respectively, with 12 bases between them. The V gene's germline CDR1 is KGHSH and CDR2 LQKENI. Here the CDR3 reads CASSQGTENNEQFF. For the CDR3, the DNA is TGTGCCAGCTCACAAGGGACCGAAAACAATGAGCAGTTCTTC.

This clone showed up just once. The V and J genes are TRBV4-1 and TRBJ1-5; D ambiguous. There are 17 residues in the CDR3. The germline V gene has CDR1 MGHRA and CDR2 YSYEKL. Trimming pared 2 bases from V and 0 bases from J, leaving 14 bases between. CDR3 amino acids: CASSQPPGRNSNQPQHF. CDR3 nucleotides: TGCGCCAGCAGCCAACCCCCGGGCCGAAATAGCAATCAGCCCCAGCATTTT.

This chain joins TRBV6-2 or TRBV6-3 and TRBJ1-5, with 9 bases that match TRBD1. The junction had 7 bases not matched to a gene; V was cut back by 6 bases and J by 4 bases. The CDR3 extends over 15 amino acids. CDR1 MNHEY and CDR2 SVGEGT come from the germline V gene. The CDR3, as DNA: TGTGCCAGCAGCCCCCCCGGGACAGGGAATCAGCCCCAGCATTTT. Its protein product is CASSPPGTGNQPQHF.

J is TRBJ2-1 and V is TRBV5-1; 9 nucleotides line up with TRBD2. V shed 6 bases, J shed 6 bases, and the junction held 10 bases outside the gene matches. The CDR3 spans 15 residues. Germline lookup yields CDR1 SGHRS and CDR2 YFSETQ. CDR3 sequence (DNA): TGCGCCAGCACCTTACGACTAGCGGCCTTCAATGAGCAGTTCTTC. Translating it yields CASTLRLAAFNEQFF.

This rearrangement joins TRBV3-1 (or the pseudogene TRBV3-2) to TRBJ1-2, with TRBD1 matching 8 bases. This CDR3 has 14 amino acids. J gave up 3 bases and V 4 bases, and 4 bases lay outside the gene matches. From germline, CDR1 is LGHDT and CDR2 YNNKEL (reference sequence). The CDR3 coding sequence is TGTGCCAGCAGCCCAGGGGGCGGATACTATGGCTACACCTTC. This encodes CASSPGGGYYGYTF.

J is TRBJ2-1 and V is TRBV11-2, with D possibly matching TRBD2 (5 bases). The germline V and J ends were trimmed by 1 base and 3 bases, with 13 bases remaining between them. The CDR3 is 16 amino acids. Germline V gene lookup returns CDR1 SGHAT and CDR2 FQNNGV. The CDR3 DNA reads as TGTGCCAGCAGCTTAGGATCTCCGGGATACTACAATGAGCAGTTCTTC. Translation gives CASSLGSPGYYNEQFF.

V is TRBV5-5 and J is TRBJ1-1; no firm D call. V lost 5 bases and J lost 1, with 12 bases in between. CDR3 length: 14 amino acids. The germline gives CDR1 SGHKS, CDR2 YYEKEE (reference sequence). The CDR3 bases are TGTGCCAGCAGACCGGCTGCGCCGAACACTGAAGCTTTCTTT. It codes for CASRPAAPNTEAFF.

The chain recombines TRBV2 with TRBJ2-2; D gene ambiguous. V gave up 4 bases and J gave up 2 bases, with 8 bases separating them. CDR1 is SNHLY, CDR2 FYNNEI, per germline. The CDR3 has 14 residues. Written as DNA, the CDR3 is TGTGCCAGCAGTGCTATAGGTAACACCGGGGAGCTGTTTTTT. It translates to CASSAIGNTGELFF.

This sequence joins TRBV14 and TRBJ1-5; D perhaps matches TRBD1 (5 bases). Trimming shortened V by 6 bases and J by 0 bases, and 27 bases separated the two germline ends. This CDR3 is built from 20 residues. The germline V gene has CDR1 SGHDN and CDR2 FVKESK. CDR3 DNA sequence: TGTGCCAGCAGTCTACTCCGGGGCCCCCTCCCGCCATATAGCAATCAGCCCCAGCATTTT. Encoded protein: CASSLLRGPLPPYSNQPQHF.

The chain has TRBV5-1 and TRBJ1-2, with 10 bases lining up with TRBD1. With V trimmed by 4 bases and J by 6 bases, 0 bases remained unmatched. CDR1 and CDR2 from the germline V gene are SGHRS and YFSETQ. The CDR3 sequence is 12 residues long. The DNA for the CDR3 is TGCGCCAGCAGCGGGACAGGGGATGGCTACACCTTC. Its protein is CASSGTGDGYTF.